This TCR beta chain was profiled in a study of cytomegalovirus exposure and HLA in healthy donors. Study context: The roughly 120 validation repertoires, a later analysis reported, used the same platform as the 666 first-cohort repertoires. General study results and limits: Researchers counted roughly 160 TCR beta chains as cytomegalovirus-associated.

Sequenced by immunoSEQ multiplex PCR; TCRdb stores in-frame clones only, minus some. The profile shows approximately 160,000 clones, 85% to 90% of them singletons. The donors were part of the roughly 130-subject validation cohort, which stood apart from the approximately 700-subject first cohort. The CDR3 contains 13 residues. Germline V gives CDR1 SEHNR, CDR2 FQNEAQ (reference sequence). V shed 2 bases and J shed 5 bases, with 9 bases lying between them. Of note for this clone: Its antigen is unknown.

The chain carries TRBV7-9 and TRBJ1-1; tentatively, D is TRBD1 (5 bases). The sequence derives from a woman younger than 30 in good health and CMV-seropositive. The source material was PBMCs. The CDR3 region has the DNA TGTGCCAGCAGCTTACTAGGGGATACTGAAGCTTTCTTT. Its translation is CASSLLGDTEAFF.